Here is one T cell receptor beta chain with its context. Its specificity is unknown. CDR1 is SEHNR and CDR2 is FQNEAQ in the germline V gene (reference sequence). CDR3 length equals 13 residues. Trimming took off 5 bases at V and 1 base at J, with 9 bases between the two ends. Described treatment: oral pan-JAK inhibitor, 5-10 mg twice daily. The sample comes from a study of CD8+ T cells in alopecia areata. Study background: Treated patients swallowed 5 to 10 mg of oral tofacitinib twice daily. For treated patients, severity scores reflected the percentage of scalp area affected.

Investigators isolated RNA and reverse transcribed it into cDNA to act as the sequencing template. Repertoires were generated with immunoSEQ multiplex PCR, while TCRdb's copy carries only in-frame clones and drops some. The repertoire includes tens of thousands of clones, approximately 44% of them detected once, and 20% sits in the top ten. General observations from the study: Alopecia totalis/universalis scalp especially showed more expanded CD8+ clones than normal scalp.

The sample here was CD8+ T cells sorted from blood, taken at roughly week 36, from a patient treated with tofacitinib. The clonotype was recovered from a human donor with alopecia areata. The V gene is TRBV7-9, the J gene TRBJ2-7; D unresolved. The CDR3 sequence: CASSPGTSYEQYF. The CDR3 bases are TGTGCCAGCAGCCCCGGAACTTCCTACGAGCAGTACTTC.